This TCR beta chain was recovered during a study of blood T cell repertoires in COVID-19. Study in general: Collection of acute and convalescent COVID-19 samples took place in the United States, Italy and Spain.

This CDR3 contains 15 residues. J gave up 8 bases and V 5 bases, and 10 bases lay outside the gene matches. Germline V gives CDR1 SGHNT, CDR2 YENEEA. Source study methods: Amplification from reference gene primers served as the basis for estimated nucleated cell counts. Profiling relied on immunoSEQ multiplex PCR, and the TCRdb table lists in-frame clones only, not all of them. V and J calls and clone size are given by that table; D and trimming were obtained from the DNA. The sample lists some 29,000 clones, more than 70% occurring once. As for this clone: Other DNA sequences in this specimen translate into the identical CDR3.

Sequenced material: peripheral blood. This TCR was sampled from a human donor in a cohort sampled during active COVID-19. The chain uses TRBV11-3 and TRBJ1-2; TRBD1 matches at 11 bases. The CDR3 here is CASSARDRGVVGYTF. The DNA for the CDR3 is TGTGCCAGCAGCGCTCGGGACAGGGGGGTTGTAGGCTACACCTTC.